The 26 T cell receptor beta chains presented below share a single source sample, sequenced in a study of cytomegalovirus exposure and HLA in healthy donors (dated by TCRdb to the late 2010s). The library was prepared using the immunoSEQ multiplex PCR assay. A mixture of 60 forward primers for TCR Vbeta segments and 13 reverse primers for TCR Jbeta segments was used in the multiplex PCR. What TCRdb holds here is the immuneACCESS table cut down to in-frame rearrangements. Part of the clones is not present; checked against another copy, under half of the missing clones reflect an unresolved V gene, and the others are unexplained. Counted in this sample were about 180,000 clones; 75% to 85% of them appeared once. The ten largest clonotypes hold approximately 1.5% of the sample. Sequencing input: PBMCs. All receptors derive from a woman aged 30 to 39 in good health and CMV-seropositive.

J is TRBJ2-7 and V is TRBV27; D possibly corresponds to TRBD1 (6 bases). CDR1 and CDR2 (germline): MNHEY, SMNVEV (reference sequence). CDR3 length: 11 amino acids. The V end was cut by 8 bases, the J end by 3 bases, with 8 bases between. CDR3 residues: CASQQGYEQYF. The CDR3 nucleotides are TGTGCCAGCCAACAGGGCTACGAGCAGTACTTC.

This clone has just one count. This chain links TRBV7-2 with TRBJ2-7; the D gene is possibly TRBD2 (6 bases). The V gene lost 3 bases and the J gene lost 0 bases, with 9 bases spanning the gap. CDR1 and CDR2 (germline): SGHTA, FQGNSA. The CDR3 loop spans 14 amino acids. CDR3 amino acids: CASSFPGLSYEQYF. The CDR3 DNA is TGTGCCAGCAGCTTCCCGGGACTCTCCTACGAGCAGTACTTC.

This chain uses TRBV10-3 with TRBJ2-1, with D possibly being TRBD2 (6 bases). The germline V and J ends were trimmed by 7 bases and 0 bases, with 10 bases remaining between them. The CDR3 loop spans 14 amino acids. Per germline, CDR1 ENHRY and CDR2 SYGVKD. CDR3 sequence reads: CAITRDSSYNEQFF. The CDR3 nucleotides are TGTGCCATCACGAGGGACTCCTCCTACAATGAGCAGTTCTTC.

The CDR3 region has the DNA TGTGCCAGCAGCTTGGAGGGTCGGGGGGCGCCGAATACGCAGTATTTT. Protein product: CASSLEGRGAPNTQYF. The J gene is TRBJ2-3, the V gene TRBV5-4; a possible D gene is TRBD2 (7 bases). The germline gives CDR1 SGHNT, CDR2 YYREEE (reference sequence). CDR3 length equals 16 residues. V shed 0 bases and J shed 7 bases, with 18 bases lying between them.

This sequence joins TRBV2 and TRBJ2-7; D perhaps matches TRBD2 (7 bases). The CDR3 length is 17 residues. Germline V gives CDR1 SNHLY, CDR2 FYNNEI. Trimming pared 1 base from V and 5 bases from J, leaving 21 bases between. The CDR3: CASSEVMGGGRSNEQYF. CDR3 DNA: TGTGCCAGCAGTGAAGTGATGGGGGGGGGCAGGAGCAACGAGCAGTACTTC.

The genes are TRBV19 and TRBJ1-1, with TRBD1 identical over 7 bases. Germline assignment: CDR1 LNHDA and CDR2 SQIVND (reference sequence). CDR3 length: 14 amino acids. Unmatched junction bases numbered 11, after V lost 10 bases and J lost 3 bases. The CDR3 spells CATDEPGQYTEAFF. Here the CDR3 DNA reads TGTGCCACCGACGAACCGGGACAGTACACTGAAGCTTTCTTT.

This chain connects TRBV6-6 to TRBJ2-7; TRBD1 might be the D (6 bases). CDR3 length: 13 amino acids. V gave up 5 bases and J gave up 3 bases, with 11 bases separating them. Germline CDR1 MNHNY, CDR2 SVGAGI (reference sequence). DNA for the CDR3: TGTGCCAGCAGTGGGACAACAAACTACGAGCAGTACTTC. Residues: CASSGTTNYEQYF.

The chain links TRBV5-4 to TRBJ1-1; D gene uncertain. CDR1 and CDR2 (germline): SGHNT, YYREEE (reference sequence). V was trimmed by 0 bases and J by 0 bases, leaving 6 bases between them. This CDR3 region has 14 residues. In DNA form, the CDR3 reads TGTGCCAGCAGCTTGGAACAAATGAACACTGAAGCTTTCTTT. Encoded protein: CASSLEQMNTEAFF.

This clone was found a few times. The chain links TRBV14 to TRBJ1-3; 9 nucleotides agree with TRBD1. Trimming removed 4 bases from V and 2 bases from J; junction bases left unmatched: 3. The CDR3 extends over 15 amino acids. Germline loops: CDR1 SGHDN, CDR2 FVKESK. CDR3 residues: CASSRRTGAGNTIYF. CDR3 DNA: TGTGCCAGCAGCCGAAGGACAGGGGCTGGAAACACCATATATTTT.

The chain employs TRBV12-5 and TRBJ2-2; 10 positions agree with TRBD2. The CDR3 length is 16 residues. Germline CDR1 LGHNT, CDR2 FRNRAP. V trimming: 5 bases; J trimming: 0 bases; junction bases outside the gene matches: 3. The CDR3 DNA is TGTGCTAGTGGTCACACTAGCGGGACGAACACCGGGGAGCTGTTTTTT. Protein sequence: CASGHTSGTNTGELFF. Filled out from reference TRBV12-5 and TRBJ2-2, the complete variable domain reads DARVTQTPRHKVTEMGQEVTMRCQPILGHNTVFWYRQTMMQGLELLAYFRNRAPLDDSGMPKDRFSAEMPDATLATLKIQPSEPRDSAVYFCASGHTSGTNTGELFFGEGSRLTVL.

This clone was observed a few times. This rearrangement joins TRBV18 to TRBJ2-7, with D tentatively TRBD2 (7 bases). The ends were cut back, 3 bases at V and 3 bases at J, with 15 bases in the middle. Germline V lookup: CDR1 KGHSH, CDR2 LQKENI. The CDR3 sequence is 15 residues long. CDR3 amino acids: CASSPSRGAVYEQYF. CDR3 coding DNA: TGTGCCAGCTCACCTTCCCGGGGGGCTGTCTACGAGCAGTACTTC.

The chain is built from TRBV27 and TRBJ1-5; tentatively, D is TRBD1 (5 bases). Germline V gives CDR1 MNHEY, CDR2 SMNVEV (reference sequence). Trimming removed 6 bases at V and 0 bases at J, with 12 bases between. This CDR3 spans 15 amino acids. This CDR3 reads CASRNTGDSNQPQHF. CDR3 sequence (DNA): TGTGCCAGCAGAAACACAGGAGATAGCAATCAGCCCCAGCATTTT.

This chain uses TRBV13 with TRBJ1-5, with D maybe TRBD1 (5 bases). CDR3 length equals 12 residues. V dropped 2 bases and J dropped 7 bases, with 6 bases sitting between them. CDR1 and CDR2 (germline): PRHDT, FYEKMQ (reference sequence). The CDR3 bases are TGTGCCAGCAGCTTACAGGGACAGCCCCAGCATTTT. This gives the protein CASSLQGQPQHF.

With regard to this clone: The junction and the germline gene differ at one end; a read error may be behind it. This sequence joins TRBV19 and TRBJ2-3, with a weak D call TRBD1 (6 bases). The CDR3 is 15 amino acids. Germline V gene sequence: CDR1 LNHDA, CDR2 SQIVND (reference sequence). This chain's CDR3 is CASSPPNRAPDAQYF. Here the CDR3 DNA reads TGTGCCAGTAGTCCCCCGAACAGGGCCCCAGATGCGCAGTATTTT. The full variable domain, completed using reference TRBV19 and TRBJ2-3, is DGGITQSPKYLFRKEGQNVTLSCEQNLNHDAMYWYRQDPGQGLRLIYYSQIVNDFQKGDIAEGYSVSREKKESFPLTVTSAQKNPTAFYLCASSPPNRAPDAQYFGPGTRLTVL.

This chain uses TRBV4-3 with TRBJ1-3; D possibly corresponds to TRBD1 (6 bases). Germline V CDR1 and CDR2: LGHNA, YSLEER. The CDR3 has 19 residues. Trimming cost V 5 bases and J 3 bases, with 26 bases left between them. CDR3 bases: TGCGCCAGCAGCTCCTTGACCACGGACAGCCTACACCTTGGAAACACCATATATTTT. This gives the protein CASSSLTTDSLHLGNTIYF.

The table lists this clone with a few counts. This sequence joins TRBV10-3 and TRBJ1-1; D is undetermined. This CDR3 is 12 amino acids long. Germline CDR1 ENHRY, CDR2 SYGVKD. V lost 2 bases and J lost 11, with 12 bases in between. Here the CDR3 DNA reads TGTGCCATCAGTGAGCCCCCCGGGTTGGCTTTCTTT. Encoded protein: CAISEPPGLAFF.

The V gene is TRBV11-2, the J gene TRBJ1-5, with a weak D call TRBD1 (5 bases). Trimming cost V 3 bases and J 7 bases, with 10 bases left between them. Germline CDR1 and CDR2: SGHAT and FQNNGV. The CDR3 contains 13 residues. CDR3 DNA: TGTGCCAGCAGCTTCGACAGAACACAGCCCCAGCATTTT. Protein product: CASSFDRTQPQHF.

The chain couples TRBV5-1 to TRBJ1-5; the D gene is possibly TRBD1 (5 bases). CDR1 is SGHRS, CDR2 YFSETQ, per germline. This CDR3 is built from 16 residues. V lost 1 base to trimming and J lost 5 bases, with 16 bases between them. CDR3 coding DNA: TGCGCCAGCAGCTTGCGGGTCCTCGGGGGGTATCAGCCCCAGCATTTT. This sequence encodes CASSLRVLGGYQPQHF.

Written as DNA, the CDR3 is TGTGCCACTGAATGGGAAGGGACAAGAAATGAGCAGTTCTTC. Its protein product is CATEWEGTRNEQFF. The chain uses TRBV6-1 and TRBJ2-1; TRBD1 might be the D (6 bases). V shed 10 bases and J shed 7 bases, with 20 bases lying between them. Germline-derived CDR1 and CDR2 are MNHNS and SASEGT. The CDR3 loop spans 14 amino acids.

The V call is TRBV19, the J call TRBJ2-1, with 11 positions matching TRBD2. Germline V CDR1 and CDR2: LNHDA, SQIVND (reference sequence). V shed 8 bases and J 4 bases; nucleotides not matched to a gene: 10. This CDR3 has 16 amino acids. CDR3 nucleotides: TGTGCCAGTGTGGACCGGCGACTAGCGGGATACAATGAGCAGTTCTTC. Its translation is CASVDRRLAGYNEQFF.

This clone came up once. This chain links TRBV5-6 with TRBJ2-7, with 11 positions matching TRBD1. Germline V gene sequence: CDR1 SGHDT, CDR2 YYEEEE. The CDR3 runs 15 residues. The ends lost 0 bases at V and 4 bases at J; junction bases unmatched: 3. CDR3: CASSLAGQGAYEQYF. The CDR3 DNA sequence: TGTGCCAGCAGCTTGGCAGGACAGGGGGCTTACGAGCAGTACTTC.

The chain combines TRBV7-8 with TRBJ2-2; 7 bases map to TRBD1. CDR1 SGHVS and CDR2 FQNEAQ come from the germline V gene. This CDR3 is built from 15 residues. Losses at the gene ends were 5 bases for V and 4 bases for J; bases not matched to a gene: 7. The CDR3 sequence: CASSAGQAGTGELFF. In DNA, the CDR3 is TGTGCCAGCAGCGCTGGACAGGCGGGCACCGGGGAGCTGTTTTTT.

DNA of the CDR3: TGCGCCAGCAGCCCTAGCGGGTCCGGGGGGGATACGCAGTATTTT. This gives the protein CASSPSGSGGDTQYF. The chain carries TRBV5-1 and TRBJ2-3; 8 nucleotides agree with TRBD2. After removal of 4 bases from V and 6 bases from J, the junction contained 10 bases not matched to a gene. Germline CDR1 is SGHRS and CDR2 is YFSETQ. CDR3 length: 15 amino acids. Full variable domain (remainder filled in from reference TRBV5-1 and TRBJ2-3): KAGVTQTPRYLIKTRGQQVTLSCSPISGHRSVSWYQQTPGQGLQFLFEYFSETQRNKGNFPGRFSGRQFSNSRSEMNVSTLELGDSALYLCASSPSGSGGDTQYFGPGTRLTVL.

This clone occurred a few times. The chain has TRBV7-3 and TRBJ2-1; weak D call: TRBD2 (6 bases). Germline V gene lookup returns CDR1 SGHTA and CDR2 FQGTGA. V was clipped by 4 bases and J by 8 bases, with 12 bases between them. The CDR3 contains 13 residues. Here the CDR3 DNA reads TGTGCCAGCAGCTGGGGGGTACAATATGAGCAGTTCTTC. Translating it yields CASSWGVQYEQFF.

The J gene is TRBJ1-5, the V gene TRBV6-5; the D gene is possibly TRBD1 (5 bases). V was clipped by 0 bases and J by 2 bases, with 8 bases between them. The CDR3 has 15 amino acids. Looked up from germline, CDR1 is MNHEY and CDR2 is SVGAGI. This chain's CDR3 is CASSYSIQGNQPQHF. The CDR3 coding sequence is TGTGCCAGCAGTTACTCGATACAGGGCAATCAGCCCCAGCATTTT.

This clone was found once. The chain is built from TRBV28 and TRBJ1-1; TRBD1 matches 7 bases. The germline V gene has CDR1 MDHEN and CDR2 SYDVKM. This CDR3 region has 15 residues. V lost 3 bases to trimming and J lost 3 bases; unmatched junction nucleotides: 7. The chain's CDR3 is CASSFERGRDTEAFF. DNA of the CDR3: TGTGCCAGCAGTTTTGAGAGGGGGCGGGACACTGAAGCTTTCTTT.